Each of the 5 T cell receptor beta chains below was sequenced from the same sample in a study of blood T cell repertoires in COVID-19 (dated by TCRdb to the early 2020s). The method was the immunoSEQ multiplex PCR assay. TCRdb's version of the immuneACCESS table is confined to in-frame rearrangements and falls short of the full clone set. An unresolved V gene accounts for under half of the shortfall where checked; the remainder is of unknown origin. In all, the sample holds approximately 240,000 clones, and 65% to 80% of those were seen once. Around 4.1% of the sample is in the top ten clones. The specimen was peripheral blood. All receptors derive from a middle-aged woman with active or convalescent COVID-19.

The rearrangement joins TRBV5-1 to TRBJ1-4; D gene ambiguous. The V end was cut by 0 bases, the J end by 2 bases, with 5 bases between. Germline loops: CDR1 SGHRS, CDR2 YFSETQ. The CDR3 totals 14 residues. The CDR3 DNA reads TGCGCCAGCAGCTTGGCGTCGACTAATGAAAAACTGTTTTTT. This gives the protein CASSLASTNEKLFF.

This clone has a single count. This chain uses TRBV2 with TRBJ1-6; TRBD1 might be the D (5 bases). Trimming removed 5 bases at V and 8 bases at J, with 13 bases between. The V gene's germline CDR1 is SNHLY and CDR2 FYNNEI. The CDR3 is 14 amino acids. The CDR3 DNA follows: TGTGCCAGCAGTATACACAGGCAGGATTCACCCCTCCACTTT. Translated: CASSIHRQDSPLHF.

The V and J genes are TRBV5-6 and TRBJ2-4; the match to TRBD1 covers 7 bases. J lost 1 base, V lost 0 bases, and 1 base had no gene match. The length of the CDR3 is 15 residues. Germline CDR1 reads SGHDT; CDR2 reads YYEEEE. DNA of the CDR3: TGTGCCAGCAGCTTGGAGGGACAGGCCAAAAACATTCAGTACTTC. This codes for CASSLEGQAKNIQYF.

The chain recombines TRBV29-1 with TRBJ2-2; maybe TRBD1 (6 bases). There are 13 residues in the CDR3. V was shortened by 7 bases and J by 0 bases, with 9 bases between the two germline ends. Per the germline V gene, CDR1 is SQVTM and CDR2 is ANQGSEA. The chain's CDR3 is CSGDTPNTGELFF. The CDR3 nucleotides read TGCAGCGGGGACACCCCGAACACCGGGGAGCTGTTTTTT.

The chain employs TRBV3-1 (or the pseudogene TRBV3-2) and TRBJ2-5; the match to TRBD2 covers 8 bases. The V and J ends lost 5 bases and 5 bases, in that order; junction bases with no gene match: 7. This CDR3 has 14 residues. The germline V gene encodes CDR1 LGHDT and CDR2 YNNKEL (reference sequence). CDR3 in DNA: TGTGCCAGCAGCAGGACTAGCAGCCTGGAGACCCAGTACTTC. Amino acids: CASSRTSSLETQYF.